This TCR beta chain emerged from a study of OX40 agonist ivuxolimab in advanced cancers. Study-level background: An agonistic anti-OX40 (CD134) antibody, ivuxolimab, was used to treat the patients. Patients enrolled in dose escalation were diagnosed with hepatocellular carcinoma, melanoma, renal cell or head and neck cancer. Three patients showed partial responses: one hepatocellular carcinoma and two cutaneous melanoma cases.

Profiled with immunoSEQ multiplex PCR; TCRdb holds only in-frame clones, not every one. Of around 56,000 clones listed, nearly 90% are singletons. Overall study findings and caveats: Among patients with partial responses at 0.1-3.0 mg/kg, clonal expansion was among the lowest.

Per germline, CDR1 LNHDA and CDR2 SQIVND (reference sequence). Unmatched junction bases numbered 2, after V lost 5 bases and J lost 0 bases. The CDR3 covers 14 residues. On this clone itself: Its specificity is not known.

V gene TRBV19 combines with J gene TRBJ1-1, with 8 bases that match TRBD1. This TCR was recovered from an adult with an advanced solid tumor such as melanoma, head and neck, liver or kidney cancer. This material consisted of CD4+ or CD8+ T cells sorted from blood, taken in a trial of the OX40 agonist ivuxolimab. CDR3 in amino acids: CASSAGQVNTEAFF. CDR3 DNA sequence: TGTGCCAGTAGTGCGGGACAGGTGAACACTGAAGCTTTCTTT.